This TCR beta chain emerged from a study of T cells in localized non-small cell lung cancer. Study findings and constraints: A raised T cell density in blood coincided with lengthier overall survival. Adjacent lung had a median approximately 50 of the 100 largest tumor clones. Adjacent uninvolved lung tissue had the highest T cell clonality, exceeding tumor.

TCRdb's table, derived via immunoSEQ multiplex PCR, lists solely in-frame clones and lacks some. The data show about 43,000 clones, roughly 91% seen once. The V gene lost 1 base and the J gene lost 6 bases, with 6 bases spanning the gap. The CDR3 covers 13 residues. Germline CDR1 SGHNT, CDR2 YENEEA. As regards this clone: Antigen unknown.

The chain uses TRBV11-3 and TRBJ2-2; D uncertain. The sample consisted of PBMCs, taken before any cancer treatment. This sequence originates from a woman between 40 and 69 years old with stage II lung adenocarcinoma. The CDR3 DNA reads TGTGCCAGCAGCTTAGGAACCGCCGGGGAGCTGTTTTTT. Its translation: CASSLGTAGELFF.